This T cell receptor (beta chain) originates from a study of shared clonotypes between healthy human individuals. Measured with immunoSEQ multiplex PCR; TCRdb has only the in-frame clones, and not every one. The table has some 1.4 million clones, around 97% seen once. V shed 4 bases and J shed 0 bases, with 10 bases lying between them. CDR3 length: 15 amino acids. Per the germline V gene, CDR1 is LNHNV and CDR2 is YYDKDF (reference sequence). This clonotype originated in a man aged 25-40 years in good health. The sample was naive CD4+ T cells sorted from blood. Indicated subset: CD45RA+ positively selected. The rearrangement uses TRBV15 and TRBJ1-5; a weak D match, TRBD1 (5 bases). Here the CDR3 DNA reads TGTGCCACCAGCACCCCCGGACATAGCAATCAGCCCCAGCATTTT. Its translation is CATSTPGHSNQPQHF.